The clone carrying this T cell receptor (beta chain) was detected once. The sample originates from a study of control samples from healthy donors and cancer patients. Sequencing used immunoSEQ multiplex PCR; TCRdb keeps in-frame clones, though not all of them. The data hold 120,000 or so clones, with 85% to 95% observed a single time. The CDR3 consists of 17 residues. The germline CDR1 and CDR2 sequences are LNHDA and SQIVND (reference sequence). The V and J ends lost 4 bases and 0 bases respectively, with 16 bases between them. The sequencing sample was made of PBMCs. V usage is TRBV19 and J usage is TRBJ1-5; D remains ambiguous. The source of this sequence is a man older than 75 with head and neck cancer. The CDR3, as DNA: TGTGCCAGTAGTACCCGAGCAACCCCATATAGCAATCAGCCCCAGCATTTT. Translation: CASSTRATPYSNQPQHF.